This T cell receptor (beta chain) stems from a study of immune cell composition in non-small cell lung cancer. Details on this clone: What it recognizes is unknown.

Normal lung sampling was at least 3 cm from the tumour, as distant as possible. Germline lookup yields CDR1 SGHNT and CDR2 YENEEA. The V segment lost 6 bases and the J segment 5 bases; nucleotides outside the gene matches: 7. The CDR3 loop spans 14 amino acids. Assay: immunoSEQ multiplex PCR; the TCRdb copy retains only in-frame clones and omits some. In the table there are about 3,000 clones, 66% of which are singletons. Findings of the study overall: Clones >0.5% enriched in tumour were rarer in adenocarcinoma (about 33%) than squamous (approximately 80%).

What was sequenced was non-adjacent lung tissue. The receptor was derived from a human donor with non-small cell lung cancer. The chain employs TRBV11-3 and TRBJ2-3; 8 nucleotides line up with TRBD2. CDR3 amino acids: CASRGGGPLDTQYF. The CDR3, as DNA: TGTGCCAGCAGGGGCGGGGGGCCGCTAGATACGCAGTATTTT. The complete variable domain, with remaining parts taken from reference TRBV11-3 and TRBJ2-3, reads EAGVVQSPRYKIIEKKQPVAFWCNPISGHNTLYWYLQNLGQGPELLIRYENEEAVDDSQLPKDRFSAERLKGVDSTLKIQPAELGDSAVYLCASRGGGPLDTQYFGPGTRLTVL.